This T cell receptor (beta chain) is drawn from a study of blood T cell repertoires in COVID-19 (dated by TCRdb to about 2020). Turning to the overall study: Collaborator samples came from the United States, Italy and Spain and covered acute and convalescent phases of COVID-19. Subjects who had been exposed to COVID-19, were actively infected with it, or had recovered from it provided the deeply sampled blood TCRbeta repertoires that made up the dataset. HLA class I and class II types, where available, came from metadata supplied by the sample provider rather than from assay-based typing. The repertoires were released in a freely available public database intended as a resource for research on the immune response to SARS-CoV-2. The material from the prospective study consisted of cDNA or gDNA derived from T cells, B-cell-depleted T cells, or PBMCs. Nearly every sample came with metadata listing a de-identified subject ID, COVID-19 status, age in years and sex. Samples were obtained from the ongoing ImmuneRACE study (first 160 participants) and from 1,200 or so subjects provided by 6 global collaborators. Summary of the overall study and its limitations: The amount of clinical and demographic metadata varied by source and participant and was provided uncurated.

Points on this clone: The specificity of this receptor is unknown. Per-nucleotide qualities are absent, and no much larger clonotype sits a single base away.

Its CDR3 holds 15 amino acids, cysteine through phenylalanine. Only the CDR3 part of the read is kept: 45 bases, read in frame from the first base. V lost 2 bases and J lost 2 bases; the stretch between them is 10 bases long. Reading the germline V gene gives CDR1 MNHNS and CDR2 SASEGT. The collaborating institutions used their own protocols to collect whole blood in K2EDTA tubes. Collaborator samples were shipped for TCRbeta analysis as frozen whole blood, isolated PBMCs, or DNA extracted from either sample type. TCRbeta CDR3 regions were amplified from genomic DNA by means of the immunoSEQ Assay, a bias-controlled multiplex PCR. Per the source publication's procedure: Within the assay, amplification of reference gene primers was used to estimate how many nucleated cells each sample contained. To quantify the absolute abundance of each unique TCRbeta CDR3 rearrangement, sequence reads were collapsed and filtered. For each sample, productive Simpson clonality was calculated as the square root of Simpson's diversity index over productive rearrangements. TCRdb retrieved this table from immuneACCESS and kept in-frame rearrangements only. Not all clones are present; in checked studies, unresolved V genes account for under half, and no reason is known for the remainder. V and J calls and clone size follow that table, whereas D and trimming were derived from the DNA. Within this sample are roughly 150,000 clones, with under 80% of them counted one time only. 2.5% to 3% of the sample is in the top ten clones.

The specimen sequenced was peripheral blood. The TCR sequence derives from a man aged 65 to 85 with acute or convalescent COVID-19. The chain couples TRBV6-1 to TRBJ1-5; perhaps TRBD1 is the D gene, with 6 bases matching. CDR3 sequence: CASSEYAGGNQPQHF. The DNA reads TGTGCCAGCAGTGAATATGCAGGGGGCAATCAGCCCCAGCATTTT.